This T cell receptor (beta chain) was obtained from a study of T cell repertoires in aging, cancer and after chemotherapy. Study-level information: Donors were grouped into six age bands spanning 30 or younger through 70 or older.

This clonotype appeared a few times. Rearranged V-D-J TRB sequences were amplified with a mixed TRB-A/B primer pool. One entry per CDR3 protein, called by TCRdb with MiXCR from the multiplex PCR reads. The sample holds about 17,000 distinct CDR3 sequences, roughly half seen once. Trimming removed 6 bases at V and 1 base at J, with 10 bases between. CDR1 is MNHEY, CDR2 SVGAGI, per germline. This CDR3 region has 13 residues. Peripheral blood genomic DNA, not sorted cells or RNA, was the template. Sample: blood. This clonotype was sampled from a human donor in good health. V and J are TRBV6-5 and TRBJ2-7; no clear D gene. The CDR3 DNA reads as TGTGCCAGCAGCGGGTCCATTTCCTACGAGCAGTACTTC. Translated, it gives CASSGSISYEQYF.